A single sample is the source of the 13 T cell receptor beta chains below, sequenced in a study of vaccination and CD4 T cells after COVID-19. No antigen is known for these receptors. Described treatment: roughly ten-day PBMC culture with coronavirus spike peptide pools or control peptides (ViraFEST assay). Cultured CD4+ T cells had their DNA profiled by the Oncomine TCR Beta short-read assay. TCRdb re-called the PCR reads with MiXCR, one entry per CDR3 protein. The repertoire holds around 21,000 distinct CDR3 sequences, less than 55% seen once, with approximately 17% in the top ten. Sequencing used CD4+ T cells from blood, cultured in vitro. The source of these receptors is a human donor who had recovered from COVID-19.

The chain links TRBV4-1 to TRBJ2-4; TRBD2 might be the D (7 bases). Germline lookup yields CDR1 MGHRA and CDR2 YSYEKL. The CDR3 has 14 residues. V was pared by 8 bases and J by 4 bases, with 15 bases between. Written as DNA, the CDR3 is TGCGCCAGCGGGGAGGGGGACTGGAAAAACATTCAGTACTTC. It specifies CASGEGDWKNIQYF.

This clonotype was observed a handful of times. The chain links TRBV28 to TRBJ1-6; 9 nucleotides match TRBD1. Looked up from germline, CDR1 is MDHEN and CDR2 is SYDVKM. V lost 5 bases to trimming and J lost 7 bases; unmatched junction nucleotides: 6. The CDR3 covers 15 residues. CDR3 loop: CASSLGQGTNSPLHF. CDR3 bases: TGTGCCAGCAGTCTGGGACAGGGAACGAATTCACCCCTCCACTTT.

In regard to this clonotype: A read error is the likely source, as a far larger clone sits one nucleotide away. The rearrangement joins TRBV12-3 or TRBV12-4 to TRBJ2-1; D tentatively fits TRBD1 or TRBD2 (5 bases each). Gene TRBJ2-7 matches the end of the DNA better, so the J call may be wrong. The CDR3 consists of 15 residues. CDR3 sequence (DNA): TGTGCCAGCAGTTTAGGGTGGGGGAGATCCTACGAGCAGTACTTC. Amino acids: CASSLGWGRSYEQYF.

This clonotype was detected only once. J is TRBJ1-5 and V is TRBV6-1, with D maybe TRBD1 (5 bases). In germline, CDR1 is MNHNS, CDR2 SASEGT. V gave up 8 bases and J gave up 7 bases, with 18 bases separating them. The CDR3 contains 14 residues. CDR3 DNA: TGTGCCAGCGATAAGGGTGGAGGGGAACAGCCCCAGCATTTT. It codes for CASDKGGGEQPQHF.

This clonotype turned up a few times. The chain is built from TRBV20-1 and TRBJ2-2, with D hard to call. This CDR3 is built from 12 residues. Trimming left V 0 bases short and J 5 bases short, with 4 bases between. Germline V gene data show CDR1 as DFQATT and CDR2 as SNEGSKA (reference sequence). In nucleotides, the CDR3 is TGCAGTGCTAGAGAAGTTACCGGGGAGCTGTTTTTT. The encoded protein is CSAREVTGELFF.

The chain has TRBV7-2 and TRBJ2-7, with 10 bases identical to TRBD2. V was clipped by 4 bases and J by 3 bases; unmatched bases: 6. CDR3 length: 15 residues. Germline V CDR1 and CDR2: SGHTA, FQGNSA. CDR3 in amino acids: CASSSPGLAIYEQYF. The CDR3 nucleotides are TGTGCCAGCAGCTCCCCGGGACTAGCGATCTACGAGCAGTACTTC. Variable domain in full (rest from reference TRBV7-2 and TRBJ2-7): GAGVSQSPSNKVTEKGKDVELRCDPISGHTALYWYRQSLGQGLEFLIYFQGNSAPDKSGLPSDRFSAERTGGSVSTLTIQRTQQEDSAVYLCASSSPGLAIYEQYFGPGTRLTVT.

The table lists this clonotype with a few counts. The chain carries TRBV9 and TRBJ2-5, with 9 bases that match TRBD2. V trimming: 1 base; J trimming: 4 bases; junction bases outside the gene matches: 8. Germline V CDR1 and CDR2: SGDLS, YYNGEE. The CDR3 is 16 residues long. The CDR3 sequence: CASSVSGGRALETQYF. CDR3 bases: TGTGCCAGCAGCGTATCCGGCGGGAGGGCCCTAGAGACCCAGTACTTC.

The chain has TRBV28 and TRBJ2-7; tentative D call: TRBD1 (6 bases). This CDR3 is built from 15 residues. In germline, CDR1 is MDHEN, CDR2 SYDVKM. The V end was cut by 9 bases, the J end by 3 bases, with 21 bases between. The CDR3 region is CASQTPGTRNYEQYF. As DNA, the CDR3 is TGTGCCAGTCAGACCCCCGGGACACGCAACTACGAGCAGTACTTC.

The rearrangement uses TRBV2 and TRBJ2-5, with 9 bases matching TRBD1. After removal of 9 bases from V and 5 bases from J, the junction contained 10 bases not matched to a gene. The CDR3 is made up of 14 amino acids. Germline V CDR1 and CDR2: SNHLY, FYNNEI. CDR3 DNA sequence: TGTGCCAGACGGCCCCAGACAGGGGGGGAGACCCAGTACTTC. Amino acids: CARRPQTGGETQYF.

This rearrangement joins TRBV7-9 to TRBJ1-6; D gene uncertain. Germline V CDR1 and CDR2: SEHNR, FQNEAQ (reference sequence). The CDR3 is made up of 14 amino acids. V lost 4 bases, J lost 7 bases, and 11 bases lay in between. For the CDR3, the DNA is TGTGCCAGCAGCTCCCCGGGTCTGAATTCACCCCTCCACTTT. Translated, it gives CASSSPGLNSPLHF.

The chain joins TRBV7-9 to TRBJ1-1; a possible D gene is TRBD1 (5 bases). The length of the CDR3 is 13 residues. V lost 6 bases to trimming and J lost 1 base, with 9 bases between them. The V gene's germline CDR1 is SEHNR and CDR2 FQNEAQ (reference sequence). CDR3 protein: CASSFTGNTEAFF. The CDR3 coding sequence is TGTGCCAGCAGTTTTACAGGGAACACTGAAGCTTTCTTT.

The V and J genes are TRBV6-5 and TRBJ2-5; 11 bases map to TRBD2. The CDR3 length is 18 residues. The germline V gene encodes CDR1 MNHEY and CDR2 SVGAGI. J was trimmed by 4 bases and V by 0 bases; bases with no gene match: 10. The CDR3 nucleotides read TGTGCCAGCAGTTACTCGATTGGTAGCGGGAGGGCCTTAGAGACCCAGTACTTC. It translates to CASSYSIGSGRALETQYF.

This clonotype was seen a single time. The chain combines TRBV5-6 with TRBJ2-7; a weak D match, TRBD2 (5 bases). The germline V gene has CDR1 SGHDT and CDR2 YYEEEE. V was trimmed by 4 bases and J by 4 bases, leaving 18 bases between them. This CDR3 contains 15 residues. The CDR3 loop reads CASSPGVGNKYEQYF. The CDR3 bases are TGTGCCAGCAGCCCCGGGGTGGGGAATAAGTACGAGCAGTACTTC.